These 2 T cell receptor beta chains originate from one sample sequenced in a study of shared clonotypes between healthy human individuals. This table comes from immunoSEQ multiplex PCR, and its TCRdb copy is limited to in-frame clones, with some not included. The table lists roughly 500,000 clones, approximately 80% of them singletons, with 10% to 15% in the top ten. The specimen was PBMCs. These receptors originate from a woman in her forties in good health. Some clones in this sample may be carry-over from other donors' samples.

The rearrangement uses TRBV4-3 and TRBJ1-4; D not certain. The CDR3 totals 12 residues. Trimming cost V 0 bases and J 8 bases, with 4 bases left between them. Germline-derived CDR1 and CDR2 are LGHNA and YSLEER. The CDR3 DNA reads TGCGCCAGCAGCCAAGATACCGAAAAACTGTTTTTT. Translating it yields CASSQDTEKLFF.

CDR3 region: CASSFRQGYTDTQYF. CDR3 in DNA: TGTGCCAGCAGTTTCCGACAGGGCTACACAGATACGCAGTATTTT. The rearrangement joins TRBV27 to TRBJ2-3, with 7 nucleotides matching TRBD1. Germline V CDR1 and CDR2: MNHEY, SMNVEV (reference sequence). V shed 3 bases and J 2 bases; nucleotides not matched to a gene: 5. This CDR3 spans 15 amino acids.